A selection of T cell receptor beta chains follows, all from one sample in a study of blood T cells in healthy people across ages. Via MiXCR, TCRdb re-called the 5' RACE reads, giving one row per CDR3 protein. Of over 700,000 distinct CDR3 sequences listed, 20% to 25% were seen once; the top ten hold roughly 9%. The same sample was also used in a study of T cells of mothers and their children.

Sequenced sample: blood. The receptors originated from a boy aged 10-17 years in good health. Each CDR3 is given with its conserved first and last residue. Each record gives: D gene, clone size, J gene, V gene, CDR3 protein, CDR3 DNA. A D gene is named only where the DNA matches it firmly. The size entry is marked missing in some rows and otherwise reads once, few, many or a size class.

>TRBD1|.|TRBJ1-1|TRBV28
CASSLTGGKVFF
TGTGCCAGCAGTTTAACAGGGGGGAAGGTTTTCTTT
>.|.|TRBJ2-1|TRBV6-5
CASSPSRWGEQFF
TGTGCCAGCAGTCCCAGCAGATGGGGGGAGCAGTTCTTC
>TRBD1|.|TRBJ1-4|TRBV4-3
CASSQDGTATSEKLFF
TGCGCCAGCAGCCAAGATGGGACAGCAACTAGTGAAAAACTGTTTTTT
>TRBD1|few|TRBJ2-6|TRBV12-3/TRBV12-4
CASSTGKLGSGANVLTF
TGTGCCAGTTCGACAGGGAAGTTGGGCTCTGGGGCCAACGTCCTGACTTTC
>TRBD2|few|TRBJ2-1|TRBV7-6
CASSLGALAGGNFYNEQFF
TGTGCCAGCAGCTTAGGTGCACTAGCGGGGGGTAATTTCTACAATGAGCAGTTCTTC
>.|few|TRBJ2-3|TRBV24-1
CATSDRQQPTDTQYF
TGTGCCACCAGTGATAGACAGCAGCCCACAGATACGCAGTATTTT
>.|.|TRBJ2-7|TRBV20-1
CSASLRDEQYF
TGCAGTGCTAGTCTTAGGGACGAGCAGTACTTC
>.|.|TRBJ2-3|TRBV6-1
CASSARGITDTQYF
TGTGCCAGCTCGGCCCGGGGGATCACAGATACGCAGTATTTT
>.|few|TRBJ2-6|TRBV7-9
CASSPMTEVGGANVLTF
TGTGCCAGCAGCCCCATGACGGAGGTCGGGGGGGCCAACGTCCTGACTTTC
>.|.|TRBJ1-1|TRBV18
CASSPLSGGAGTEAFF
TGTGCCAGCTCACCGCTGTCGGGAGGGGCTGGAACTGAAGCTTTCTTT
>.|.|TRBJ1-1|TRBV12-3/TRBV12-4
CASSLRDENTEAFF
TGTGCCAGCAGTTTGAGGGATGAGAACACTGAAGCTTTCTTT
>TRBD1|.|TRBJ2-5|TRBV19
CASSIVGQIETQYF
TGTGCCAGTAGTATAGTGGGACAGATCGAGACCCAGTACTTC
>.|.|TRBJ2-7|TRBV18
CASSTSLAHEQYF
TGTGCCAGCTCTACGTCGTTGGCCCACGAGCAGTACTTC
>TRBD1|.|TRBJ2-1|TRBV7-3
CASSYPGQGAHNEQFF
TGTGCCAGCAGTTACCCGGGACAGGGGGCCCACAATGAGCAGTTCTTC
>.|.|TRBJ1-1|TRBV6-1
CASSEALGAFF
TGTGCCAGCAGTGAGGCACTCGGAGCTTTCTTT
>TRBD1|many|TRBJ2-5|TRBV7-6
CASSPSGGAETQYF
TGTGCCAGCAGCCCCTCAGGGGGCGCTGAGACCCAGTACTTC
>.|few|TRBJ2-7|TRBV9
CASSSGQASYEQYF
TGTGCCAGCAGCTCCGGGCAGGCTAGCTACGAGCAGTACTTC
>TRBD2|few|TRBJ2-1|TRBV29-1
CSVRTSRYNEQFF
TGCAGCGTCAGGACTAGCAGGTACAATGAGCAGTTCTTC
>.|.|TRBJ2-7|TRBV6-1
CASRAVGEQYF
TGTGCCAGCAGAGCAGTCGGCGAGCAGTACTTC
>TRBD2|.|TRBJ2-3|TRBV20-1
CSARDRGGRSSDTQYF
TGCAGTGCTAGAGATCGTGGCGGGAGAAGTTCAGATACGCAGTATTTT
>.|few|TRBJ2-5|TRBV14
CASSQVGGTQYF
TGTGCCAGCAGCCAAGTAGGGGGGACCCAGTACTTC
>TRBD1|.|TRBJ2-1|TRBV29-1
CSVEDRGRGLLYNEQFF
TGCAGCGTTGAAGATCGGGGCAGGGGGTTGTTATACAATGAGCAGTTCTTC
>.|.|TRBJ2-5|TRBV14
CASSRLGGMTQYF
TGTGCCAGCAGCCGCCTAGGTGGGATGACCCAGTACTTC
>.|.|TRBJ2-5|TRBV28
CASSSGWEETQYF
TGTGCCAGCAGTTCCGGATGGGAAGAGACCCAGTACTTC
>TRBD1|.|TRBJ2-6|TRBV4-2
CASSQEWTGISSGANVLTF
TGTGCCAGCAGCCAAGAATGGACAGGGATTTCCTCTGGGGCCAACGTCCTGACTTTC
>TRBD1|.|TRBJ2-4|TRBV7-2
CASSLRQGNIQYF
TGTGCCAGCAGCTTAAGACAGGGAAACATTCAGTACTTC
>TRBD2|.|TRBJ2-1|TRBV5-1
CASSRELAGASNEQFF
TGCGCCAGCAGCCGGGAACTAGCGGGGGCCTCAAATGAGCAGTTCTTC
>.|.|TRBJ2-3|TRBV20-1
CSANYRRASTDTQYF
TGCAGTGCCAACTACCGGAGGGCCAGCACAGATACGCAGTATTTT
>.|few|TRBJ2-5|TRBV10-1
CASSMGEHQETPYF
TGCGCCAGCAGTATGGGGGAACACCAAGAGACCCCGTACTTC
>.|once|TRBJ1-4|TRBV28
CASSQEKLFF
TGTGCCAGCAGTCAGGAAAAACTGTTTTTT
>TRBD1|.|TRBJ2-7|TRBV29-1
CSVFGDSESYEQYF
TGCAGCGTTTTTGGGGACAGCGAGTCCTACGAGCAGTACTTC
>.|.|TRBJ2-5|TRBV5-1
CASSLGGAVETQYF
TGCGCCAGCAGCTTGGGGGGAGCGGTGGAGACCCAGTACTTC
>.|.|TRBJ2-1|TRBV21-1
CASRVAGARDEQFF
TGTGCCAGCAGGGTAGCGGGGGCCAGGGATGAGCAGTTCTTC
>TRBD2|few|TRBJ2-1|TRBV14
CASSGLAYEQFF
TGTGCCAGCAGCGGACTAGCCTATGAGCAGTTCTTC
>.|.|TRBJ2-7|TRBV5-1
CASSLSLDNEQYF
TGCGCCAGCAGCTTGTCTTTGGACAACGAGCAGTACTTC
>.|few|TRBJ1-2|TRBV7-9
CASSLVQGGSDYGYTF
TGTGCCAGCAGCTTAGTTCAAGGCGGGTCCGACTATGGCTACACCTTC
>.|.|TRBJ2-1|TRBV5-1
CASSRPGTNNEQFF
TGCGCCAGCAGCCGTCCCGGGACAAACAATGAGCAGTTCTTC